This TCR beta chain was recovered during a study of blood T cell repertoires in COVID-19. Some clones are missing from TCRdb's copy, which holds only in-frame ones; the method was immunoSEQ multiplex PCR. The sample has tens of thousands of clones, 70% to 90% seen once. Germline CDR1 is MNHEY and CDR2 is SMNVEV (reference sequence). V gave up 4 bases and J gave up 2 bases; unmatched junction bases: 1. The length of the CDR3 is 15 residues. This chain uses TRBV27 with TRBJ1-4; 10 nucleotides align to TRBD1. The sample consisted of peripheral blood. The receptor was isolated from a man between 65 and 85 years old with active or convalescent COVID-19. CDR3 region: CASSWDRGTNEKLFF. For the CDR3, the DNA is TGTGCCAGCAGTTGGGACAGGGGTACTAATGAAAAACTGTTTTTT.